This T cell receptor beta chain was captured by sequencing in a study of blood T cell repertoires in COVID-19. As for the study in general: Acute-phase and convalescent COVID-19 samples originated in the United States, Italy and Spain. PBMCs, B-cell-depleted T cells, or T cells provided the cDNA or gDNA that made up the material.

As handled by the study authors: Estimated nucleated cell counts came from reference gene primer amplification. Data came from immunoSEQ multiplex PCR; TCRdb stores just in-frame clones and leaves some out. V, J and clone size reflect that table, while D and trimming were determined from the DNA. The data hold around 150,000 clones, with about 87% observed a single time. The V gene's germline CDR1 is LGHDT and CDR2 YNNKEL (reference sequence). The junction had 6 bases not matched to a gene; V was cut back by 5 bases and J by 5 bases. The CDR3 is 14 amino acids. Source material: peripheral blood. The chain employs TRBV3-1 (or the pseudogene TRBV3-2) and TRBJ2-3, with 8 bases aligning to TRBD2. The clonotype comes from a man aged 45-65 years with active COVID-19. The CDR3 DNA reads TGTGCCAGCAGCTTCGGACTAGCAAAAGATACGCAGTATTTT. Residues: CASSFGLAKDTQYF.